This TCR beta chain was observed in a study of blood T cell repertoires in COVID-19. Overall study context: Researchers got acute and convalescent COVID-19 samples from the United States, Italy and Spain.

In its sample, this clone was seen once. After removal of 6 bases from V and 2 bases from J, the junction contained 10 bases not matched to a gene. There are 15 residues in the CDR3. Germline V lookup: CDR1 SNHLY, CDR2 FYNNEI. Produced via immunoSEQ multiplex PCR; TCRdb's table is partial and in-frame only. The sample gives 37,000 or so clones, roughly 90% of which show up once; approximately 12% is in the top ten. This TCR was sampled from a man aged 60 to 69 with active COVID-19. The rearrangement links TRBV2 to TRBJ2-7; 7 bases align to TRBD2. Material: peripheral blood. CDR3 bases: TGTGCCAGCAGAACCCCCCGGGACTATCCCTACGAGCAGTACTTC. Translating it yields CASRTPRDYPYEQYF.